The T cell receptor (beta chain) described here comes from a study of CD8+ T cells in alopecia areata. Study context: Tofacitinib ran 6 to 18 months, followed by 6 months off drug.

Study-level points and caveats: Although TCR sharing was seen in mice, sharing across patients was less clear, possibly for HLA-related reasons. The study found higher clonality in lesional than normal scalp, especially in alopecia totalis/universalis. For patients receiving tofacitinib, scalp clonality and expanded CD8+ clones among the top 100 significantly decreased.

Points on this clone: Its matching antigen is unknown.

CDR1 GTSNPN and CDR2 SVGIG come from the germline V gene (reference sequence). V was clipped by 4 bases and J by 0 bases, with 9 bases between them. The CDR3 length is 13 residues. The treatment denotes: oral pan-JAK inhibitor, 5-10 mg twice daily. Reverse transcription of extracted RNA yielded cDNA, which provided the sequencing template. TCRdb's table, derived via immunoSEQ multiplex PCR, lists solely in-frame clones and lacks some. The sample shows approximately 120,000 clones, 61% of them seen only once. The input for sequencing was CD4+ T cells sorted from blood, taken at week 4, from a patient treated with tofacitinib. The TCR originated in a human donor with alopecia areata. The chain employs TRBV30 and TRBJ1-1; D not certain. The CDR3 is CAWKTSVNTEAFF. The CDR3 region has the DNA TGTGCCTGGAAAACCTCGGTGAACACTGAAGCTTTCTTT.